This T cell receptor beta chain was recovered during a study of follicular helper T cells after annual influenza vaccination. The overall study: Across the 2013-2014, 2014-2015 and 2015-2016 vaccination seasons, some subjects were resampled.

TCRdb keeps only in-frame clones here, not all; method: immunoSEQ multiplex PCR. This table holds fewer than 2,500 clones, roughly 75% found once. V gave up 0 bases and J gave up 4 bases, with 10 bases separating them. The CDR3 runs 14 residues. The germline V gene has CDR1 MGHRA and CDR2 YSYEKL. Time point in this sample: 2015-2016 season, pre-vaccination. This receptor was taken from an adult who received the influenza vaccine. Specimen: CXCR5+ CD38+ circulating T follicular helper cells from blood, collected on the day of influenza vaccination. Subset meaning: circulating Tfh, non-naive CD4+CXCR5+PD-1+ (ICOS+CD38+ or ICOS-CD38-). V gene TRBV4-1 combines with J gene TRBJ2-7; no reliable D call. The CDR3 region is CASSQEPGRYEQYF. In DNA form, the CDR3 reads TGCGCCAGCAGCCAAGAGCCAGGCAGATACGAGCAGTACTTC.